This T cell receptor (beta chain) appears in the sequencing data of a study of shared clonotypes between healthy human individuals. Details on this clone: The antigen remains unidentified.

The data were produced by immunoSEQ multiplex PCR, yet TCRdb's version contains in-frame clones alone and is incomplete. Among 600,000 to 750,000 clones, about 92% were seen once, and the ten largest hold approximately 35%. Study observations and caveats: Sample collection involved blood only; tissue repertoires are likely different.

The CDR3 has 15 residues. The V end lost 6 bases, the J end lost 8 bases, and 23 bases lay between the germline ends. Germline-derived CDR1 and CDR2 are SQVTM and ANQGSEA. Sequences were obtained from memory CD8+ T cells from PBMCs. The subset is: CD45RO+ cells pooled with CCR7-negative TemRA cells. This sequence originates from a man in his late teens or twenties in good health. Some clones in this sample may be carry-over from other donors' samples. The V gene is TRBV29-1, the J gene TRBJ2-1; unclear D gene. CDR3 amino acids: CSVPFGFAATYEQFF. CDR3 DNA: TGCAGCGTCCCCTTTGGGTTTGCGGCTACATATGAGCAGTTCTTC.